Below are 7 T cell receptor beta chains sequenced from a single sample in a study of response to subunit inactivated influenza vaccine. TCRdb reprocessed the RT-PCR reads via MiXCR and lists one record per CDR3 protein. The data show about 520,000 distinct CDR3 sequences, about 25% seen once. This sample comprised CD4+ T cells sorted from PBMCs, obtained roughly 5 days after vaccination. The receptors come from a man aged 45-65 years who received an inactivated influenza vaccine.

The rearrangement uses TRBV12-3 or TRBV12-4 and TRBJ2-3; D ambiguous. This CDR3 has 14 amino acids. V was cut by 5 bases and J by 3 bases, with 12 bases left in between. CDR3 bases: TGTGCCAGCAGTGTAGGTTGGGCAACAGATACGCAGTATTTT. Its translation: CASSVGWATDTQYF.

This clonotype was seen only a few times. As DNA, the CDR3 is TGTGCCAGCAGCGAAGACAGGGGGAGTTCACCCCTCCACTTT. It encodes CASSEDRGSSPLHF. The chain couples TRBV7-2 to TRBJ1-6; 9 nucleotides line up with TRBD1. The CDR3 contains 14 residues. Trimming cost V 5 bases and J 9 bases; bases outside gene matches: 5. Germline loops: CDR1 SGHTA, CDR2 FQGNSA.

This clonotype was counted only a few times. The V and J genes are TRBV10-3 and TRBJ2-5, with TRBD1 identical over 7 bases. The germline V gene has CDR1 ENHRY and CDR2 SYGVKD. The CDR3 is made up of 13 amino acids. J was trimmed by 3 bases and V by 4 bases; bases with no gene match: 2. The CDR3 region has the DNA TGTGCCATCAGTGGGGGACAGAAAGAGACCCAGTACTTC. It codes for CAISGGQKETQYF.

There are many counts of this clonotype. The chain carries TRBV6-5 and TRBJ1-6, with TRBD1 as a possible D gene (6 bases). The germline V and J ends were trimmed by 0 bases and 8 bases, with 14 bases remaining between them. The germline gives CDR1 MNHEY, CDR2 SVGAGI. The CDR3 consists of 16 residues. Written as DNA, the CDR3 is TGTGCCAGCAGTTACTCGAGGGGGGGCGCGGATTCACCCCTCCACTTT. It encodes CASSYSRGGADSPLHF.

The rearrangement uses TRBV5-1 and TRBJ2-1; D may be TRBD1 (5 bases). The germline CDR1 and CDR2 sequences are SGHRS and YFSETQ. The CDR3 totals 16 residues. Trimming shortened V by 3 bases and J by 1 base, and 14 bases separated the two germline ends. CDR3 coding DNA: TGCGCCAGCAGCTCAACAGGTTCCCTTTCCTACAATGAGCAGTTCTTC. This encodes CASSSTGSLSYNEQFF. The full variable domain, rest sourced from reference TRBV5-1 and TRBJ2-1, is KAGVTQTPRYLIKTRGQQVTLSCSPISGHRSVSWYQQTPGQGLQFLFEYFSETQRNKGNFPGRFSGRQFSNSRSEMNVSTLELGDSALYLCASSSTGSLSYNEQFFGPGTRLTVL.

In this sample, this clonotype turned up a few times. The rearrangement uses TRBV9 and TRBJ2-3; 11 nucleotides align to TRBD2. This CDR3 has 15 amino acids. The J segment lost 4 bases and the V segment lost 4 bases, leaving 5 bases of the junction unmatched. Germline V CDR1 and CDR2: SGDLS, YYNGEE. Written as DNA, the CDR3 is TGTGCCAGCAGCACTAGCGGGAGTTGGTCAGATACGCAGTATTTT. It is translated as CASSTSGSWSDTQYF.

The chain joins TRBV10-3 to TRBJ2-6; D may be TRBD1 (5 bases). This CDR3 has 14 amino acids. V was trimmed by 11 bases and J by 4 bases, leaving 15 bases between them. Germline V gene sequence: CDR1 ENHRY, CDR2 SYGVKD. The CDR3 region has the DNA TGTGCCTTCCGGGCAGGGCACGGGGCCAACGTCCTGACTTTC. Its protein product is CAFRAGHGANVLTF.